Included here is one T cell receptor (beta chain) sequence, with context. Its antigen is unknown. This sample was included in a study of CXCR3-negative and CXCR3-positive naive CD8 T cells. Study results and caveats: Relative to CXCR3-negative naive cells, CXCR3-positive naive cells had more hydrophobic TRB CDR3s.

The CDR3 length is 14 residues. Germline V gene lookup returns CDR1 SEHNR and CDR2 FQNEAQ (reference sequence). The libraries of TRB cDNA were constructed through 5' RACE using UMI labels. TCRdb reprocessed the 5' RACE reads and reports one entry per CDR3 protein, with no DNA. The listing contains around 66,000 distinct CDR3 sequences. Each CD8+ T cell subset was flow-sorted in triplicate. Every sort contained 270,000 or so cells. CD45RO-CCR7+CD27+CD95- characterized naive CD8+ T cells. This chain links TRBV7-9 with TRBJ2-7; there is no DNA to check the TCRdb D call of TRBD1. Specimen: naive CXCR3+ CD8+ T cells from blood. Subset here: CD45RO-CCR7+CD27+CD95- naive CD8+ T cells expressing CXCR3 (TNR3+). The sequence derives from a human donor in good health. Some clones in this sample may be carry-over from other donors' samples. CDR3 in amino acids: CASTDLGQDYEQYF.